The 30 T cell receptor beta chains below come from one sample, sequenced in a study of T cell responses to AZD1222 COVID-19 vaccine. Sequencing was performed with immunoSEQ multiplex PCR; in TCRdb, only in-frame clones are kept and a portion is missing. The sample includes under 200,000 clones, approximately 91% seen only once; the top ten take around 6%. This material consisted of peripheral blood, taken on day 0 of AZD1222 vaccination. The receptors here all came from an adult in good health.

This chain joins TRBV12-3 or TRBV12-4 and TRBJ1-5; a weak D match, TRBD1 (5 bases). This CDR3 region has 13 residues. Between the trimmed V and J ends, which lost 3 bases and 5 bases, there was a span of 8 bases. In DNA form, the CDR3 reads TGTGCCAGCAGTTTCGACAGATATCAGCCCCAGCATTTT. It encodes CASSFDRYQPQHF.

V usage is TRBV27 and J usage is TRBJ1-1; D possibly corresponds to TRBD1 (5 bases). Germline values: CDR1 MNHEY, CDR2 SMNVEV (reference sequence). Trimming cost V 7 bases and J 0 bases, with 9 bases left between them. This CDR3 has 13 amino acids. CDR3 nucleotide sequence: TGTGCCAGCAAGGGACGGATGAACACTGAAGCTTTCTTT. Protein product: CASKGRMNTEAFF.

This clone was seen a few times. This chain uses TRBV28 with TRBJ1-2, with TRBD1 identical over 9 bases. The V segment lost 7 bases and the J segment 3 bases; nucleotides outside the gene matches: 12. This CDR3 comprises 16 residues. Germline assignment: CDR1 MDHEN and CDR2 SYDVKM. This chain's CDR3 is CASTLTGTGTYYGYTF. The CDR3 DNA is TGTGCCAGCACCTTGACCGGGACAGGGACCTACTATGGCTACACCTTC.

In this sample, this clone turned up once. This rearrangement joins TRBV7-3 to TRBJ2-7; 14 bases align to TRBD2. This CDR3 region has 20 residues. J gave up 6 bases and V 3 bases, and 19 bases lay outside the gene matches. Per germline, CDR1 SGHTA and CDR2 FQGTGA. The CDR3 DNA sequence: TGTGCCAGCAGCTTGCCACCTAAGAGGACTAGCGGGAGGATGAGGTGCGAGCAGTACTTC. This encodes CASSLPPKRTSGRMRCEQYF. The full variable domain, rest sourced from reference TRBV7-3 and TRBJ2-7, is GAGVSQTPSNKVTEKGKYVELRCDPISGHTALYWYRQSLGQGPEFLIYFQGTGAADDSGLPNDRFFAVRPEGSVSTLKIQRTERGDSAVYLCASSLPPKRTSGRMRCEQYFGPGTRLTVT.

This clone has only one observation. The chain combines TRBV28 with TRBJ2-3; the D gene is possibly TRBD2 (5 bases). Trimming removed 6 bases at V and 4 bases at J, with 8 bases between. The CDR3 covers 12 residues. Germline values: CDR1 MDHEN, CDR2 SYDVKM. The CDR3 protein is CASRAAADTQYF. In nucleotides, the CDR3 is TGTGCCAGCAGAGCAGCGGCAGATACGCAGTATTTT.

This clone was observed once. The chain employs TRBV7-8 and TRBJ2-7; TRBD2 matches 12 bases. With V trimmed by 5 bases and J by 6 bases, 8 bases remained unmatched. The CDR3 contains 15 residues. The germline gives CDR1 SGHVS, CDR2 FQNEAQ. CDR3 sequence reads: CASSPLAGGPSEQYF. The CDR3 DNA reads TGTGCCAGCAGCCCCCTAGCGGGAGGGCCAAGCGAGCAGTACTTC.

CDR3 nucleotides: TGTGCCAGCAGTGAATTACTTGAAGCTTTCTTT. This encodes CASSELLEAFF. The chain is built from TRBV2 and TRBJ1-1; D is unresolved. This CDR3 comprises 11 residues. Germline loops: CDR1 SNHLY, CDR2 FYNNEI. Deletions cut 2 bases from V and 7 bases from J, with 5 bases between.

The chain combines TRBV4-1 with TRBJ1-5; a weak D match, TRBD1 (5 bases). The ends were cut back, 4 bases at V and 4 bases at J, with 14 bases in the middle. Per germline, CDR1 MGHRA and CDR2 YSYEKL. CDR3 length equals 15 residues. The DNA for the CDR3 is TGCGCCAGCAGCCCACAGATCGGGGGGAATCAGCCCCAGCATTTT. Its protein is CASSPQIGGNQPQHF.

About this clone: An end of the junction does not agree with germline; a read error may underlie this. The CDR3 loop is CASSLFGLAYF. In DNA, the CDR3 is TGTGCCAGCAGTTTATTTGGGCTGGCTTATTTT. V gene TRBV28 combines with J gene TRBJ1-1; D unclear. The germline V gene has CDR1 MDHEN and CDR2 SYDVKM. The CDR3 totals 11 residues.

This chain connects TRBV11-2 to TRBJ1-6; D might be TRBD1 (5 bases). The V end lost 1 base, the J end lost 9 bases, and 16 bases lay between the germline ends. The germline CDR1 and CDR2 sequences are SGHAT and FQNNGV. The CDR3 runs 16 residues. In nucleotides, the CDR3 is TGTGCCAGCAGCTTAGGAGCAGGGAGGCAAAGTTCACCCCTCCACTTT. Translating gives CASSLGAGRQSSPLHF.

The chain combines TRBV7-2 with TRBJ1-2, with D possibly TRBD1 on 5 matching bases. The CDR3 has 15 amino acids. With 0 bases removed from V and 6 bases from J, the gap between germline ends came to 14 bases. CDR1 is SGHTA, CDR2 FQGNSA, per germline. CDR3 bases: TGTGCCAGCAGCTTAGCTCGCAGGGATGTCGATGGCTACACCTTC. Amino acids: CASSLARRDVDGYTF.

The rearrangement links TRBV6-5 to TRBJ1-5; 9 nucleotides align to TRBD1. There are 15 residues in the CDR3. J gave up 7 bases and V 4 bases, and 8 bases lay outside the gene matches. Germline assignment: CDR1 MNHEY and CDR2 SVGAGI. The CDR3 DNA follows: TGTGCCAGCAGTTCCGGGGGACAGGGAAGGCAGCCCCAGCATTTT. This translates into CASSSGGQGRQPQHF.

This chain uses TRBV4-2 with TRBJ1-5; D call uncertain. This CDR3 contains 13 residues. The germline gives CDR1 LGHNA, CDR2 YNFKEQ. Trimming left V 0 bases short and J 7 bases short, with 7 bases between. CDR3 loop: CASSQDPEQPQHF. Here the CDR3 DNA reads TGTGCCAGCAGCCAAGATCCCGAACAGCCCCAGCATTTT.

V gene TRBV7-6 combines with J gene TRBJ2-1; possible D gene TRBD2, 6 bases. The CDR3 covers 15 residues. V lost 3 bases to trimming and J lost 0 bases, with 9 bases between them. CDR1 and CDR2 (germline): SGHVS, FNYEAQ. CDR3 in DNA: TGTGCCAGCAGCTTTAGCGGAAGCTCCTACAATGAGCAGTTCTTC. This translates into CASSFSGSSYNEQFF.

The gene calls are TRBV27 and TRBJ2-7, with unresolved D. V was trimmed by 4 bases and J by 0 bases, leaving 16 bases between them. Germline V lookup: CDR1 MNHEY, CDR2 SMNVEV (reference sequence). This CDR3 comprises 16 residues. The CDR3 DNA reads as TGTGCCAGCAGTTACTCCGGAACAGTTTTCTCCTACGAGCAGTACTTC. Protein product: CASSYSGTVFSYEQYF.

The chain joins TRBV5-5 to TRBJ2-2; the match to TRBD1 covers 7 bases. The germline V gene has CDR1 SGHKS and CDR2 YYEKEE (reference sequence). The CDR3 runs to 18 residues. Trimming removed 0 bases from V and 2 bases from J; junction bases left unmatched: 10. The chain's CDR3 is CASSLVPGQGVNTGELFF. CDR3 bases: TGTGCCAGCAGCTTGGTCCCGGGGCAGGGGGTTAACACCGGGGAGCTGTTTTTT. Supplemented by reference TRBV5-5 and TRBJ2-2, the full variable domain reads DAGVTQSPTHLIKTRGQQVTLRCSPISGHKSVSWYQQVLGQGPQFIFQYYEKEERGRGNFPDRFSARQFPNYSSELNVNALLLGDSALYLCASSLVPGQGVNTGELFFGEGSRLTVL.

V usage is TRBV4-2 and J usage is TRBJ2-1, with TRBD2 identical over 8 bases. There are 15 residues in the CDR3. Per the germline V gene, CDR1 is LGHNA and CDR2 is YNFKEQ. The V gene end was trimmed by 0 bases and the J gene end by 10 bases; junction bases not matched to a gene: 8. This CDR3 is CASSQDPAGDWEQFF. DNA for the CDR3: TGTGCCAGCAGCCAAGATCCAGCGGGAGATTGGGAGCAGTTCTTC.

The rearrangement uses TRBV6-5 and TRBJ2-3, with 7 bases aligning to TRBD1. The germline V gene has CDR1 MNHEY and CDR2 SVGAGI. This CDR3 has 15 amino acids. V lost 9 bases and J lost 2; bases outside the gene matches: 11. The CDR3 DNA follows: TGTGCCAGTCATACCGGGACAGCCTTCACAGATACGCAGTATTTT. Encoded protein: CASHTGTAFTDTQYF.

This clone was seen only a few times. The chain recombines TRBV29-1 with TRBJ2-7, with 8 nucleotides matching TRBD2. The CDR3 is 14 amino acids. Germline V gene lookup returns CDR1 SQVTM and CDR2 ANQGSEA. V trimming: 6 bases; J trimming: 2 bases; junction bases outside the gene matches: 9. The CDR3 sequence is CSVLVSGSAYEQYF. The CDR3 DNA reads as TGCAGCGTCCTTGTCAGCGGGAGCGCCTACGAGCAGTACTTC.

The chain recombines TRBV28 with TRBJ1-1, with a possible D match to TRBD1 (5 bases). With 2 bases removed from V and 13 bases from J, the gap between germline ends came to 14 bases. Germline values: CDR1 MDHEN, CDR2 SYDVKM. The CDR3 sequence is 12 residues long. Written as DNA, the CDR3 is TGTGCCAGCAGTTTAGGACACCTTGGTGGTTTCTTT. Translation gives CASSLGHLGGFF.

In this sample, this clone turned up once. The chain links TRBV11-2 to TRBJ1-3, with no clear D. CDR1 is SGHAT and CDR2 is FQNNGV in the germline V gene. With 3 bases removed from V and 0 bases from J, the gap between germline ends came to 6 bases. The CDR3 spans 14 residues. The CDR3 here is CASSLDSSGNTIYF. The CDR3, as DNA: TGTGCCAGCAGCTTGGATTCCTCTGGAAACACCATATATTTT.

This clone was detected only a few times. The rearrangement links TRBV7-9 to TRBJ1-1, with 10 bases fitting TRBD1. This CDR3 spans 17 amino acids. The junction had 10 bases not matched to a gene; V was cut back by 2 bases and J by 4 bases. Germline assignment: CDR1 SEHNR and CDR2 FQNEAQ (reference sequence). Here the CDR3 reads CASSLLGQGKLGTEAFF. DNA of the CDR3: TGTGCCAGCAGCTTATTGGGACAGGGGAAATTAGGCACTGAAGCTTTCTTT.

The chain joins TRBV19 to TRBJ2-7, with D perhaps TRBD2 (6 bases). Germline V gene data show CDR1 as LNHDA and CDR2 as SQIVND (reference sequence). The CDR3 runs to 13 residues. The V and J ends lost 5 bases and 3 bases respectively, with 11 bases between them. CDR3 sequence: CASSPAGGYEQYF. CDR3 coding DNA: TGTGCCAGTAGTCCCGCCGGGGGCTACGAGCAGTACTTC.

The rearrangement joins TRBV7-2 to TRBJ2-3, with TRBD2 matching over 9 bases. The CDR3 has 16 amino acids. The V segment lost 2 bases and the J segment 2 bases; nucleotides outside the gene matches: 5. Germline CDR1 reads SGHTA; CDR2 reads FQGNSA. CDR3 nucleotides: TGTGCCAGCAGCTTAAGGGGCGGGAGGGTCACAGATACGCAGTATTTT. Protein product: CASSLRGGRVTDTQYF.

The J gene is TRBJ1-2, the V gene TRBV24-1; no reliable D call. Between the trimmed V and J ends, which lost 2 bases and 4 bases, there was a span of 7 bases. CDR3 size: 13 residues. The germline V gene encodes CDR1 KGHDR and CDR2 SFDVKD. Written as DNA, the CDR3 is TGTGCCACCAGTGATTCAGGCTTCTATGGCTACACCTTC. This sequence encodes CATSDSGFYGYTF.

This chain links TRBV27 with TRBJ2-7; 10 bases fit TRBD2. V lost 1 base to trimming and J lost 5 bases; unmatched junction nucleotides: 11. This CDR3 region has 17 residues. Per the germline V gene, CDR1 is MNHEY and CDR2 is SMNVEV (reference sequence). The chain's CDR3 is CASSLYRASGRGHEQYF. For the CDR3, the DNA is TGTGCCAGCAGTTTATATAGGGCTAGCGGGAGAGGCCACGAGCAGTACTTC.

The V call is TRBV7-6, the J call TRBJ1-6; D is unresolved. This CDR3 spans 18 amino acids. V lost 4 bases to trimming and J lost 0 bases, with 16 bases between them. Germline V gene sequence: CDR1 SGHVS, CDR2 FNYEAQ. The CDR3 loop reads CASSSERGSGSYNSPLHF. The CDR3 DNA reads TGTGCCAGCAGCTCGGAACGGGGTTCGGGCTCCTATAATTCACCCCTCCACTTT.

V and J are TRBV6-6 and TRBJ1-4; possible D gene TRBD1, 5 bases. V was clipped by 7 bases and J by 6 bases, with 9 bases between them. The CDR3 spans 12 residues. Germline CDR1 is MNHNY and CDR2 is SVGAGI (reference sequence). CDR3 region: CASTRGDEKLFF. Here the CDR3 DNA reads TGTGCCAGCACCCGGGGGGATGAAAAACTGTTTTTT.

The rearrangement uses TRBV7-2 and TRBJ2-7; maybe TRBD1 (6 bases). The CDR3 is 15 amino acids. V dropped 4 bases and J dropped 3 bases, with 16 bases sitting between them. Germline CDR1 SGHTA, CDR2 FQGNSA. CDR3 loop: CASSSWDEGDYEQYF. The CDR3 bases are TGTGCCAGCAGCTCCTGGGACGAGGGGGACTACGAGCAGTACTTC.

This clone was counted between two and nine times. The gene calls are TRBV14 and TRBJ2-1, with TRBD2 matching 10 bases. From germline, CDR1 is SGHDN and CDR2 FVKESK. The CDR3 has 15 residues. V was pared by 4 bases and J by 8 bases, with 8 bases of the junction left unmatched. The CDR3 coding sequence is TGTGCCAGCAGCCCTGCGGGAGCGGGAGGGGATGAGCAGTTCTTC. Translated, it gives CASSPAGAGGDEQFF.